The 29 T cell receptor beta chains below were found in one sample sequenced in a study of regulatory dendritic cells for organ transplantation. The assay was immunoSEQ multiplex PCR, and TCRdb's table has in-frame clones only and misses some. The data hold around 5,200 clones, with about four fifths observed a single time. These TCRs are of unknown antigen specificity. Sorted T cells were CFSE-labeled and cultured 4 to 5 days with allogeneic regulatory or mature dendritic cells at 1:10. Material for sequencing was memory CD8+ T cells from blood cultured with regulatory dendritic cells. Subset in this sample: CD45RO+ memory T cells. These receptors were taken from a human donor in good health.

The chain recombines TRBV6-1 with TRBJ2-2, with TRBD2 matching over 8 bases. This CDR3 is built from 15 residues. V shed 1 base and J 5 bases; nucleotides not matched to a gene: 3. Germline loops: CDR1 MNHNS, CDR2 SASEGT. CDR3 region: CASSEEPGGTGELFF. In DNA form, the CDR3 reads TGTGCCAGCAGTGAAGAACCGGGAGGGACCGGGGAGCTGTTTTTT.

The chain combines TRBV25-1 with TRBJ2-7; D gene ambiguous. Looked up from germline, CDR1 is MGHDK and CDR2 is SYGVNS. This CDR3 is 13 amino acids long. V lost 1 base and J 1 base, leaving 5 bases between the germline ends. CDR3 coding DNA: TGTGCCAGCAGTGAATGGAAATCCTACGAGCAGTACTTC. Its protein product is CASSEWKSYEQYF.

The rearrangement joins TRBV7-2 to TRBJ2-3; no firm D call. CDR1 and CDR2 (germline): SGHTA, FQGNSA. Trimming shortened V by 3 bases and J by 7 bases, and 14 bases separated the two germline ends. This CDR3 is built from 14 residues. The CDR3 here is CASSFDRMDYTQYF. In DNA, the CDR3 is TGTGCCAGCAGCTTCGACCGCATGGATTATACGCAGTATTTT.

The CDR3 DNA reads as TGTGCCAGCAGTCGGACTAGCGGGACCTACAATGAGCAGTTCTTC. As protein: CASSRTSGTYNEQFF. The chain combines TRBV6-5 with TRBJ2-1; 12 bases are a match to TRBD2. The CDR3 is 15 amino acids. V shed 5 bases, J shed 2 bases, and the junction held 1 base outside the gene matches. Germline V lookup: CDR1 MNHEY, CDR2 SVGAGI.

The J gene is TRBJ2-1, the V gene TRBV4-3; TRBD2 matches 8 bases. This CDR3 region has 16 residues. Germline CDR1 is LGHNA and CDR2 is YSLEER. Losses at the gene ends were 0 bases for V and 7 bases for J; bases not matched to a gene: 8. The CDR3 loop reads CASSQDPTSGFNEQFF. The CDR3 DNA is TGCGCCAGCAGCCAAGATCCCACTAGCGGTTTTAATGAGCAGTTCTTC.

The DNA for the CDR3 is TGTGCCACCGGAGGGACAGGGGGGCGAGGCTACACCTTC. It yields the protein CATGGTGGRGYTF. This rearrangement joins TRBV15 to TRBJ1-2; 11 nucleotides align to TRBD1. CDR1 LNHNV and CDR2 YYDKDF come from the germline V gene (reference sequence). The CDR3 consists of 13 residues. V was pared by 8 bases and J by 8 bases, with 7 bases of the junction left unmatched.

The chain links TRBV28 to TRBJ1-1; D gene uncertain. The CDR3 runs to 15 residues. Trimming stripped 6 bases from V and 1 base from J, with 15 bases between. CDR1 is MDHEN and CDR2 is SYDVKM in the germline V gene. The CDR3 protein is CASSVHGGPNTEAFF. In nucleotides, the CDR3 is TGTGCCAGCAGCGTGCACGGTGGTCCGAACACTGAAGCTTTCTTT.

The rearrangement joins TRBV4-3 to TRBJ2-3; D is ambiguous. Deletions cut 0 bases from V and 0 bases from J, with 13 bases between. Germline-derived CDR1 and CDR2 are LGHNA and YSLEER. The CDR3 is made up of 17 amino acids. The CDR3 bases are TGCGCCAGCAGCCAAGATTGGGGATATTCTAGCACAGATACGCAGTATTTT. Its protein is CASSQDWGYSSTDTQYF.

J is TRBJ1-1 and V is TRBV7-6; D remains unclear. V dropped 2 bases and J dropped 5 bases, with 15 bases sitting between them. This CDR3 has 15 residues. CDR1 is SGHVS, CDR2 FNYEAQ, per germline. The CDR3 loop reads CASSLRPLGGTEAFF. CDR3 nucleotides: TGTGCCAGCAGCTTACGGCCCCTCGGAGGTACTGAAGCTTTCTTT.

J is TRBJ2-7 and V is TRBV27, with TRBD2 matching 11 bases. The germline V gene has CDR1 MNHEY and CDR2 SMNVEV (reference sequence). Losses at the gene ends were 2 bases for V and 2 bases for J; bases not matched to a gene: 5. The CDR3 contains 16 residues. The CDR3 loop is CASSLIAGGSTYEQYF. For the CDR3, the DNA is TGTGCCAGCAGTTTAATAGCGGGGGGGTCTACCTACGAGCAGTACTTC.

This clone has only one observation. The chain recombines TRBV6-6 with TRBJ2-3, with 11 bases that match TRBD1. Germline CDR1 MNHNY, CDR2 SVGAGI (reference sequence). V gave up 6 bases and J gave up 5 bases; unmatched junction bases: 7. CDR3 length equals 15 residues. The CDR3 is CASSTGTGGGDTQYF. CDR3 nucleotide sequence: TGTGCCAGCAGCACCGGGACAGGGGGGGGAGATACGCAGTATTTT.

The V and J genes are TRBV6-1 and TRBJ1-5; a weak D match, TRBD1 (6 bases). The ends were cut back, 2 bases at V and 1 base at J, with 9 bases in the middle. This CDR3 is 15 amino acids long. Germline CDR1 MNHNS, CDR2 SASEGT. CDR3 DNA sequence: TGTGCCAGCAGTGAAAGGGGGGTAAGCAATCAGCCCCAGCATTTT. It translates to CASSERGVSNQPQHF.

The gene calls are TRBV4-1 and TRBJ2-1; 11 bases are shared with TRBD2. The length of the CDR3 is 20 residues. In germline, CDR1 is MGHRA, CDR2 YSYEKL. The V and J ends lost 1 base and 0 bases, in that order; junction bases with no gene match: 11. The CDR3 coding sequence is TGCGCCAGCAGCCAAGTTGGTACTAGCGGGAGATCCCTCTCCTACAATGAGCAGTTCTTC. Amino acid sequence: CASSQVGTSGRSLSYNEQFF.

V is TRBV19 and J is TRBJ2-7; D remains ambiguous. Trimming left V 4 bases short and J 0 bases short, with 16 bases between. From germline, CDR1 is LNHDA and CDR2 SQIVND (reference sequence). This CDR3 region has 16 residues. CDR3 nucleotide sequence: TGTGCCAGTAGTAAGACGGCTACCTGGAGCTCCTACGAGCAGTACTTC. This gives the protein CASSKTATWSSYEQYF.

The chain links TRBV4-3 to TRBJ2-1; TRBD2 agrees at 10 bases. The trim removed 6 bases at V and 8 bases at J, leaving 28 bases unmatched. CDR1 is LGHNA, CDR2 YSLEER, per germline. This CDR3 has 21 amino acids. The CDR3 DNA reads TGCGCCAGCAGTCTTAGACAGGGAGGTATAAGGACTAGCGGACCCTTGGATGAGCAGTTCTTC. Protein: CASSLRQGGIRTSGPLDEQFF.

The rearrangement joins TRBV27 to TRBJ1-4; 8 nucleotides match TRBD1. Germline V CDR1 and CDR2: MNHEY, SMNVEV (reference sequence). V shed 2 bases and J 7 bases; nucleotides not matched to a gene: 0. The CDR3 has 13 residues. CDR3 coding DNA: TGTGCCAGCAGTTTACAGGGGGCTGAAAAACTGTTTTTT. Translated: CASSLQGAEKLFF.

The genes are TRBV6-5 and TRBJ2-1; 11 nucleotides match TRBD1. Germline values: CDR1 MNHEY, CDR2 SVGAGI. CDR3 size: 14 residues. V was pared by 6 bases and J by 8 bases, with 6 bases of the junction left unmatched. The CDR3: CASSRTGGAHEQFF. In nucleotides, the CDR3 is TGTGCCAGCAGCCGGACAGGGGGCGCGCATGAGCAGTTCTTC.

The chain recombines TRBV28 with TRBJ2-7, with D maybe TRBD1 (6 bases). V was pared by 6 bases and J by 1 base, with 19 bases between. Looked up from germline, CDR1 is MDHEN and CDR2 is SYDVKM. The CDR3 length is 16 residues. The CDR3, as DNA: TGTGCCAGCAGCCCGACCCTCGGACAGAGATCCTACGAGCAGTACTTC. Translating gives CASSPTLGQRSYEQYF.

This clone came up a few times. The genes are TRBV6-5 and TRBJ2-1; unclear D gene. Germline V lookup: CDR1 MNHEY, CDR2 SVGAGI. This CDR3 has 12 residues. The V end lost 5 bases, the J end lost 1 base, and 3 bases lay between the germline ends. This CDR3 reads CASSESYNEQFF. The CDR3, as DNA: TGTGCCAGCAGTGAATCCTACAATGAGCAGTTCTTC.

This clone was picked up a small number of times. V is TRBV6-1 and J is TRBJ2-7; D is undetermined. Germline V gene sequence: CDR1 MNHNS, CDR2 SASEGT. The CDR3 has 11 amino acids. Trimming shortened V by 7 bases and J by 3 bases, and 7 bases separated the two germline ends. CDR3 loop: CASTLYYEQYF. The CDR3 DNA reads as TGTGCCAGCACCCTCTACTACGAGCAGTACTTC.

This clone was detected once. The chain links TRBV6-5 to TRBJ2-7; tentatively, D is TRBD1 (6 bases). CDR1 is MNHEY, CDR2 SVGAGI, per germline. This CDR3 contains 14 residues. V lost 8 bases and J 0 bases, leaving 14 bases between the germline ends. Here the CDR3 reads CASQTGVASYEQYF. In nucleotides, the CDR3 is TGTGCCAGCCAGACAGGAGTGGCCTCCTACGAGCAGTACTTC.

The V call is TRBV18, the J call TRBJ2-5, with D uncertain. Germline assignment: CDR1 KGHSH and CDR2 LQKENI. The CDR3 consists of 17 residues. V was pared by 4 bases and J by 3 bases, with 21 bases between. The DNA of the CDR3 is TGTGCCAGCTCACGCACCTTCGGCGGCCGCCCAGAAGAGACCCAGTACTTC. It specifies CASSRTFGGRPEETQYF. The full variable domain, in which reference TRBV18 and TRBJ2-5 provide the parts outside the CDR3, is NAGVMQNPRHLVRRRGQEARLRCSPMKGHSHVYWYRQLPEEGLKFMVYLQKENIIDESGMPKERFSAEFPKEGPSILRIQQVVRGDSAAYFCASSRTFGGRPEETQYFGPGTRLLVL.

V gene TRBV5-1 combines with J gene TRBJ2-3; the D gene could be TRBD1 or TRBD2 (5 bases each). This CDR3 contains 16 residues. The germline V gene has CDR1 SGHRS and CDR2 YFSETQ. The V and J ends lost 0 bases and 4 bases respectively, with 15 bases between them. The CDR3 loop reads CASSLGLSVGADTQYF. Written as DNA, the CDR3 is TGCGCCAGCAGCTTGGGATTGAGCGTGGGGGCAGATACGCAGTATTTT. The full variable domain, rest sourced from reference TRBV5-1 and TRBJ2-3, is KAGVTQTPRYLIKTRGQQVTLSCSPISGHRSVSWYQQTPGQGLQFLFEYFSETQRNKGNFPGRFSGRQFSNSRSEMNVSTLELGDSALYLCASSLGLSVGADTQYFGPGTRLTVL.

V and J are TRBV6-5 and TRBJ2-1, with D possibly being TRBD1 (5 bases). From germline, CDR1 is MNHEY and CDR2 SVGAGI. V dropped 0 bases and J dropped 6 bases, with 9 bases sitting between them. The CDR3 covers 14 residues. The CDR3, as DNA: TGTGCCAGCAGTTACTCGATAGGGGTCAATGAGCAGTTCTTC. Translated: CASSYSIGVNEQFF.

The chain carries TRBV29-1 and TRBJ2-3, with D hard to call. V lost 0 bases and J lost 8, with 12 bases in between. Germline V CDR1 and CDR2: SQVTM, ANQGSEA. This CDR3 is built from 13 residues. The CDR3 DNA is TGCAGCGTTGAAGATCGAACGGCAGCTACGCAGTATTTT. Its protein is CSVEDRTAATQYF.

The chain joins TRBV4-3 to TRBJ2-7; no clear D. Germline V gene lookup returns CDR1 LGHNA and CDR2 YSLEER. The V end was cut by 3 bases, the J end by 4 bases, with 10 bases between. This CDR3 has 13 amino acids. CDR3 protein: CASSQSPGYEQYF. DNA for the CDR3: TGCGCCAGCAGCCAGTCCCCCGGGTACGAGCAGTACTTC.

The chain is built from TRBV4-3 and TRBJ2-7, with TRBD1 as a possible D gene (5 bases). V lost 2 bases and J lost 5, with 16 bases in between. This CDR3 region has 15 residues. Germline CDR1 LGHNA, CDR2 YSLEER. CDR3 bases: TGCGCCAGCAGCCAACGACTCGCGCAGGGCCACGAGCAGTACTTC. It yields the protein CASSQRLAQGHEQYF.

The CDR3 DNA sequence: TGTGCCAGCAGTTTATACGGGGGTCAGGGCTACACCTTC. The encoded protein is CASSLYGGQGYTF. The chain carries TRBV27 and TRBJ1-2; D is perhaps TRBD1 (5 bases). The CDR3 has 13 residues. Germline CDR1 is MNHEY and CDR2 is SMNVEV (reference sequence). The germline V and J ends were trimmed by 1 base and 8 bases, with 11 bases remaining between them.

The gene calls are TRBV6-5 and TRBJ1-6; TRBD1 matches at 7 bases. Looked up from germline, CDR1 is MNHEY and CDR2 is SVGAGI. CDR3 length equals 16 residues. V lost 0 bases to trimming and J lost 9 bases; unmatched junction nucleotides: 8. The CDR3 loop reads CASSYSTGDSSSPLHF. The CDR3 DNA reads TGTGCCAGCAGTTACTCGACGGGGGACAGTTCTTCACCCCTCCACTTT.